These 10 T cell receptor beta chains were all obtained from the same sample, sequenced in a study of glioma-infiltrating T cells after dendritic cell vaccination. Assay: immunoSEQ multiplex PCR; the TCRdb copy retains only in-frame clones and omits some. The data contain some 73,000 clones, roughly 87% of them seen just once; the ten biggest clones take up roughly 2.2%. Sequencing used blood, obtained before dendritic cell vaccination. All receptors come from a human donor with glioblastoma.

J is TRBJ1-5 and V is TRBV29-1; a possible D gene is TRBD1 (6 bases). Per the germline V gene, CDR1 is SQVTM and CDR2 is ANQGSEA. Trimming stripped 6 bases from V and 5 bases from J, with 17 bases between. The CDR3 sequence is 14 residues long. The CDR3 DNA reads TGCAGCGTCGTGGGCCGGGGACAAGATCAGCCCCAGCATTTT. This translates into CSVVGRGQDQPQHF.

The chain uses TRBV2 and TRBJ2-4; 9 bases are a match to TRBD2. The CDR3 runs to 14 residues. CDR1 SNHLY and CDR2 FYNNEI come from the germline V gene. Trimming cost V 6 bases and J 7 bases; bases outside gene matches: 7. The CDR3 protein is CASSAISGSNIQYF. DNA for the CDR3: TGTGCCAGCAGCGCAATTAGCGGGAGTAACATTCAGTACTTC.

This clone is medium-sized in the sample. The rearrangement uses TRBV6-4 and TRBJ2-3; TRBD2 matches 11 bases. In germline, CDR1 is MRHNA, CDR2 SNTAGT. V shed 5 bases, J shed 2 bases, and the junction held 6 bases outside the gene matches. CDR3 size: 16 residues. CDR3 protein: CASSLKTSGATDTQYF. For the CDR3, the DNA is TGTGCCAGCAGTCTTAAGACTAGCGGGGCCACAGATACGCAGTATTTT.

This chain links TRBV11-2 with TRBJ1-1; D call uncertain. Germline lookup yields CDR1 SGHAT and CDR2 FQNNGV. Between the trimmed V and J ends, which lost 1 base and 11 bases, there was a span of 14 bases. CDR3 length: 13 amino acids. The CDR3 DNA reads as TGTGCCAGCAGCTTAGTATTCGGTGGCGGGGCTTTCTTT. Encoded protein: CASSLVFGGGAFF.

The chain links TRBV10-3 to TRBJ1-3; D call uncertain. Trimming removed 10 bases from V and 4 bases from J, with 20 bases in between. CDR1 is ENHRY and CDR2 is SYGVKD in the germline V gene. CDR3 size: 15 residues. The CDR3: CATLEVARRGNTIYF. The CDR3 DNA reads as TGTGCCACCCTGGAGGTGGCCCGGAGGGGAAACACCATATATTTT.

V and J are TRBV30 and TRBJ1-2, with 7 bases matching TRBD1. CDR1 and CDR2 (germline): GTSNPN, SVGIG (reference sequence). V dropped 2 bases and J dropped 4; count of bases not matched to a gene: 10. The CDR3 is 15 residues long. This CDR3 is CAWSRRQGLSYGYTF. The DNA of the CDR3 is TGTGCCTGGAGTCGCCGACAGGGCTTGAGCTATGGCTACACCTTC.

This clone showed up just once. This sequence joins TRBV5-1 and TRBJ2-3; 9 bases align to TRBD2. V shed 2 bases and J 3 bases; nucleotides not matched to a gene: 7. This CDR3 has 16 amino acids. Germline V gives CDR1 SGHRS, CDR2 YFSETQ. The DNA of the CDR3 is TGCGCCAGCAGCTTTACAGCGGGGGGAAGGACAGATACGCAGTATTTT. Translated, it gives CASSFTAGGRTDTQYF.

V gene TRBV27 combines with J gene TRBJ2-5; 11 bases align to TRBD2. CDR3 length: 18 amino acids. Trimming at V came to 5 bases and at J to 4 bases, leaving 15 bases not matched to a gene. Germline values: CDR1 MNHEY, CDR2 SMNVEV (reference sequence). The CDR3 loop reads CASSPILTSGGNGETQYF. CDR3 nucleotides: TGTGCCAGCAGTCCGATACTTACTAGCGGGGGAAACGGAGAGACCCAGTACTTC.

The rearrangement links TRBV19 to TRBJ1-5, with 8 positions matching TRBD1. The ends lost 4 bases at V and 2 bases at J; junction bases unmatched: 4. Germline V CDR1 and CDR2: LNHDA, SQIVND (reference sequence). The CDR3 is 15 residues long. The CDR3 here is CASSRQGQGNQPQHF. CDR3 DNA: TGTGCCAGTAGTAGACAGGGGCAGGGCAATCAGCCCCAGCATTTT. The whole variable domain, filled in from reference TRBV19 and TRBJ1-5, reads DGGITQSPKYLFRKEGQNVTLSCEQNLNHDAMYWYRQDPGQGLRLIYYSQIVNDFQKGDIAEGYSVSREKKESFPLTVTSAQKNPTAFYLCASSRQGQGNQPQHFGDGTRLSIL.

In regard to this clone: An end of the junction does not agree with germline; a read error may underlie this. The V and J genes are TRBV7-6 and TRBJ2-7; D possibly corresponds to TRBD1 (5 bases). The CDR3 has 14 amino acids. Germline loops: CDR1 SGHVS, CDR2 FNYEAQ. Here the CDR3 DNA reads TGTGCCAGCAGCTTAGCCACAGGAAGGACCCACACCCACTTC. It yields the protein CASSLATGRTHTHF.